The sequence of this T cell receptor (beta chain) was determined in a study of cytomegalovirus exposure and HLA in healthy donors (dated by TCRdb to between 2016 and 2019). Broadly, across the study: According to an earlier analysis of a few hundred of the donors, 150 million to 200 million T cells yielded 95 million to 140 million unique TCR beta sequences and approximately 300 Gb of sequence data. Roughly 300 gigabases of sequencing data and approximately 85 million unique TCR sequences were included in an early release covering several hundred HLA-typed donors. The genetic ancestry cluster associated with self-reported Caucasian donors included about 81% of the 300 to 400 genotyped donors. The study aimed to test whether signatures of past pathogen exposure could be identified by cataloging public T cell receptors. The study used immunosequencing to profile the T cell repertoires of several hundred subjects and linked those repertoires to cytomegalovirus serostatus. In addition to the first cohort of around 670 subjects, a separate validation cohort of 100 to 150 different subjects was used. The study combined high-throughput TCR immunosequencing, statistical association of individual TCRs with disease status, and machine learning to predict cytomegalovirus infection status. In a later analysis, previously published TCR beta repertoires from more than 500 donors were re-analyzed and high-resolution HLA genotyping was added so that TCR occurrence patterns could be studied. Rather than drawing on any new phenotypic data, the later analysis identified candidate immune exposures from TCR beta sequences and the way those sequences occurred across donors. In an earlier analysis of more than 550 of the donors, high-throughput TCR beta sequencing was used to judge whether each TCR beta V gene segment behaved as functional or pseudogenic. Donor age, sex, ethnicity and CMV serostatus were compiled together with the repertoire data. In a later genetic analysis, genome-wide SNP genotypes for about three fifths of the 666 donors were used, and that subset was treated as a discovery cohort. Every repertoire in the discovery cohort had been generated on one and the same sequencing platform. Both class I and class II loci were covered by HLA typing, at four-digit resolution. Typing coverage differed by locus: A, B, C, DRB1 and DQB1 were typed in roughly 629-630 donors, DQA1 in about 560, DPA1 in nearly 610, and DPB1 in around 440. Because of strong linkage in the cohort, roughly five DR-DQ haplotypes were treated as single units for association and clustering. Among 350 to 400 genotyped donors of the cohort, an average of approximately 250,000 unique TCR beta nucleotide sequences were sequenced per donor, roughly 20% of them non-productive. The research as a whole found: The classifier was reported to diagnose cytomegalovirus status with high specificity and sensitivity in both the original cohort and the validation cohort. In an earlier analysis of approximately 590 of the donors, most TCR beta V segments were observed in productive rearrangements about 90% or about 30% of the time, broadly matching IMGT annotations. According to the authors, the approach could potentially be generalized to other disease states and immunological phenotypes. In a later genetic analysis, fewer N-insertions in productive TCRs were reported among donors in an Asian-associated ancestry cluster than the 666-donor mean. Across donors, most TCR sequences were observed very rarely, whereas some public TCRs were present in many individuals. Correlated functional status among segregating V segments might reflect linkage disequilibrium, but an unknown experimental factor could not be ruled out. In vitro tests confirmed that a few of the cytomegalovirus-associated TCR beta chains recognize cytomegalovirus antigens. The study gave a list of about 160 TCR beta chains associated with cytomegalovirus. A further reported finding was that TCR beta sequences accurately predicted the HLA-A and HLA-B alleles for most subjects in the first cohort. The sequencing pipeline was judged likely to have produced a cluster of highly shared sequence variants as a technical artifact. Because some donors lacked HLA typing at each locus, the association tests relied only on the typed subset. In this cohort, only TCR beta chains were sequenced, and detectable features were limited by the absence of alpha or paired-chain data. The presence/absence analyses assumed that sequencing depth was roughly uniform across donors, and that assumption may not be true. A later analysis found that HLA-associated TCR beta chains were more clonally expanded and had lower generation probabilities than equally common non-associated chains. In a later analysis, the rate of TCR association differed among HLA loci, with DRB1 alleles having the most associated TCRs and HLA-C alleles having the fewest. An association between a missense DCLRE1C variant and V-gene and J-gene trimming of TCR beta chains was found in a later genetic analysis and replicated in an independent cohort. A later analysis found that most CMV-associated TCR beta chains appeared HLA-restricted, with HLA associations seemingly driven largely by CMV exposure. The 87-base-pair reads could not distinguish some IMGT-functional V segments, including TRBV6-2 and TRBV6-3, so those segments were excluded. For the cohort, immune exposure information was limited to CMV serostatus. The earlier analysis of about 600 of the donors excluded roughly 17 rarely observed V segments, including chromosome 9 orphons, because counts were too low. A later analysis reported that several top co-occurrence clusters appeared linked to parvovirus B19, influenza, CMV and Epstein-Barr virus. Assigning TCR associations to individual alleles was difficult when HLA alleles, especially DR and DQ, strongly co-occurred. In a later analysis, around 17,000 TCR beta sequences were associated with specific HLA alleles at a false discovery rate of 0.05.

The library was made by the immunoSEQ multiplex PCR assay. For the multiplex PCR, a mixture combining 60 forward primers for TCR Vbeta segments and 13 reverse primers for TCR Jbeta segments was used. The CDR3 region of rearranged TCR beta genes was amplified from genomic DNA by a multiplex PCR assay. The Illumina HiSeq System was used to sequence the amplified TCR beta libraries as 87-base-pair reads. The study's own analysis went as follows. Across the 600 to 700 repertoires, a later analysis counted tens of millions of unique TCR beta chains, around 11 million of which were shared by at least two donors. Raw reads were error-corrected and collapsed into unique sequences by a nearest-neighbor algorithm in which closely related sequences were merged to remove PCR and sequencing errors. To assign V, D and J gene segments, CDR3 sequences were aligned to IMGT reference sequences. For a sequence to be retained, at least a six-nucleotide match to both a V gene segment and a J gene segment was required. A rearrangement was called productive if the CDR3 had no stop codons and remained in frame with V and J, and every other rearrangement was called non-productive. CDR3 was defined by IMGT convention, running from the second conserved V-encoded cysteine to the conserved J-encoded phenylalanine. In an earlier analysis of 500 to 650 of the donors, sequences lacking an unambiguous match to a single V gene segment were excluded. In an earlier analysis of several hundred of the donors, V segments were called functional above 56.7% productive rearrangements and were called segregating when the between-donor standard deviation exceeded 5%. A statistical classification framework was built to diagnose cytomegalovirus status from the catalog of TCR beta chain sequences. V and J gene assignment, in a later analysis, came from comparing TCR nucleotide sequences with IMGT/GENE-DB human TR gene sequences. A later analysis assigned CDR3 sequences and most-parsimonious VDJ recombination scenarios with the TCRdist pipeline. In a later analysis, each TCR beta chain was defined by its CDR3 amino acid sequence together with its V-gene family, and reads lacking a unique V-gene family were excluded. In a later analysis, around 650 highly shared, low-generation-probability nucleotide sequences were removed to address suspected cross-contamination and a sequencing artifact. In a later analysis, a clonal expansion index was calculated for each public chain from normalized within-repertoire ranks of inferred template counts. Generation probabilities in a later analysis came from a VDJ recombination model fitted to out-of-frame rearrangements, and those results were checked against IGoR. A later analysis scored TCR-TCR, TCR-HLA and TCR-CMV co-occurrence with hypergeometric tests, applying a repertoire-size bias correction to TCR pairs. In a later analysis, false discovery rates were estimated by permuting HLA or CMV assignments 20 times. A later analysis grouped co-occurring TCRs with DBSCAN, adding TCRdist sequence similarity when clustering within HLA-allele-positive subsets. Repertoires with fewer than 30,000 or more than 120,000 public chains were left out of co-occurrence clustering, as were about 5 repertoires with anomalous nucleotide sharing. TCRdb carries this immuneACCESS record with in-frame sequences only. Its versions omit some clonotypes, under half of them owing to an unresolved V gene in the studies checked, with the rest unexplained. D and trimming come from the DNA, and the V and J calls and clone size come from that table. This sample has around 67,000 clones in its table, and roughly 68% of those were observed once. The biggest ten clones account for roughly 3% of the sample.

Clipping removes 2 bases from V and 5 bases from J, with 2 as the unmatched junction base count. For CDR1 and CDR2, the germline V gene lists SGHRS and YFSETQ. From the cysteine through the phenylalanine, the CDR3 covers 15 amino acids. Only the CDR3 DNA is retained, 45 bases long and in frame from the first base. As to this clone: Its antigen remains unidentified. Base qualities are not recorded, but no much larger clone differs from it by a single base.

The cohort was made up of 666 healthy bone marrow donors. Cohort members were all nominally healthy when sampled, although unrecorded immune exposures were likely present. The donor tested CMV seronegative, placing the donor among the roughly 340 seronegative members of the cohort. A peripheral blood sample was provided by each donor, and peripheral blood mononuclear cells were used for TCR beta sequencing. Genomic DNA was extracted from the blood cell samples with the Qiagen DNeasy Blood Extraction Kit. The chain uses TRBV5-1 and TRBJ2-1, with 12 junctional bases fitting TRBD2. The receptor was derived from a woman aged 45-60 years in good health and CMV-seronegative. Sequenced material: PBMCs. The sequence in DNA is TGCGCCAGCAGCTTACTAGCGGGAGGCGACAATGAGCAGTTCTTC. This yields the protein CASSLLAGGDNEQFF.